These 29 T cell receptor beta chains came from one sample sequenced in a study of T cell changes during pregnancy in multiple sclerosis. Only in-frame clones appear in the TCRdb table, and some are missing; sequencing was by immunoSEQ multiplex PCR. Among around 40,000 clones listed, roughly 87% were seen once. Sequencing used CD4+ T cells from peripheral blood mononuclear cells, obtained in the first trimester of pregnancy. The receptors shown here come from a female donor with multiple sclerosis, enrolled in a pregnancy study.

The CDR3 DNA follows: TGTGCCAGCTCACGCGCAACAGGGCTGAACACTGAAGCTTTCTTT. Amino acids: CASSRATGLNTEAFF. This chain links TRBV18 with TRBJ1-1; a weak D match, TRBD1 (6 bases). The CDR3 sequence is 15 residues long. The V end lost 4 bases, the J end lost 0 bases, and 12 bases lay between the germline ends. Germline values: CDR1 KGHSH, CDR2 LQKENI.

The rearrangement links TRBV2 to TRBJ2-5; 9 bases align to TRBD2. This CDR3 spans 15 amino acids. Germline V CDR1 and CDR2: SNHLY, FYNNEI. Trimming took 6 bases from V and 2 from J; bases not matched to a gene: 7. CDR3 in amino acids: CASSGAGGHQETQYF. CDR3 in DNA: TGTGCCAGCAGCGGCGCGGGAGGGCATCAAGAGACCCAGTACTTC. Complete variable domain (other parts from reference TRBV2 and TRBJ2-5): EPEVTQTPSHQVTQMGQEVILRCVPISNHLYFYWYRQILGQKVEFLVSFYNNEISEKSEIFDDQFSVERPDGSNFTLKIRSTKLEDSAMYFCASSGAGGHQETQYFGPGTRLLVL.

The chain couples TRBV9 to TRBJ1-2; 10 nucleotides agree with TRBD1. Trimming at V came to 4 bases and at J to 13 bases, leaving 10 bases not matched to a gene. This CDR3 is built from 13 residues. CDR1 is SGDLS, CDR2 YYNGEE, per germline. The CDR3 DNA sequence: TGTGCCAGCAGCCGTCCGGGACAGGGGTTTTTCACCTTC. Residues: CASSRPGQGFFTF. The full variable domain, rest sourced from reference TRBV9 and TRBJ1-2, is DSGVTQTPKHLITATGQRVTLRCSPRSGDLSVYWYQQSLDQGLQFLIQYYNGEERAKGNILERFSAQQFPDLHSELNLSSLELGDSALYFCASSRPGQGFFTFGSGTRLTVV.

The chain employs TRBV28 and TRBJ1-5; the D gene is possibly TRBD1 (5 bases). The CDR3 has 13 amino acids. Germline V gives CDR1 MDHEN, CDR2 SYDVKM. V lost 1 base to trimming and J lost 4 bases, with 5 bases between them. The DNA for the CDR3 is TGTGCCAGCAGTTTATCAGGGAATCAGCCCCAGCATTTT. It yields the protein CASSLSGNQPQHF. The full variable domain, its missing parts supplied by reference TRBV28 and TRBJ1-5, is DVKVTQSSRYLVKRTGEKVFLECVQDMDHENMFWYRQDPGLGLRLIYFSYDVKMKEKGDIPEGYSVSREKKERFSLILESASTNQTSMYLCASSLSGNQPQHFGDGTRLSIL.

In this sample, this clone turned up once. The J gene is TRBJ1-6, the V gene TRBV25-1; TRBD1 matches at 10 bases. Trimming took 4 bases from V and 10 from J; bases not matched to a gene: 7. Germline V gives CDR1 MGHDK, CDR2 SYGVNS. The CDR3 is 15 amino acids. CDR3 nucleotides: TGTGCCAGCAGTGTACCGGGACAGGGGTCATCACCCCTCCACTTT. Protein product: CASSVPGQGSSPLHF.

The V and J genes are TRBV30 and TRBJ1-3; D is undetermined. Per the germline V gene, CDR1 is GTSNPN and CDR2 is SVGIG (reference sequence). Deletions cut 1 base from V and 0 bases from J, with 10 bases between. The CDR3 is 15 residues long. The CDR3 spells CAWSAGISSGNTIYF. DNA of the CDR3: TGTGCCTGGAGTGCCGGGATCAGCTCTGGAAACACCATATATTTT.

The rearrangement uses TRBV5-5 and TRBJ2-5; D possibly corresponds to TRBD2 (5 bases). The CDR3 has 17 residues. Germline assignment: CDR1 SGHKS and CDR2 YYEKEE (reference sequence). V lost 4 bases, J lost 2 bases, and 21 bases lay in between. CDR3 nucleotides: TGTGCCAGCAGCGATAGTGGGAGTGGAAACAAACAAGAGACCCAGTACTTC. Translating gives CASSDSGSGNKQETQYF. Together with reference TRBV5-5 and TRBJ2-5, the CDR3 gives the full variable domain: DAGVTQSPTHLIKTRGQQVTLRCSPISGHKSVSWYQQVLGQGPQFIFQYYEKEERGRGNFPDRFSARQFPNYSSELNVNALLLGDSALYLCASSDSGSGNKQETQYFGPGTRLLVL.

The gene calls are TRBV30 and TRBJ2-2; D gene ambiguous. The CDR3 is made up of 11 amino acids. Trimming left V 2 bases short and J 6 bases short, with 4 bases between. The germline V gene has CDR1 GTSNPN and CDR2 SVGIG (reference sequence). The CDR3 region has the DNA TGTGCCTGGAGTCCAGCCGGGGAGCTGTTTTTT. This sequence encodes CAWSPAGELFF.

The V and J genes are TRBV30 and TRBJ2-2; TRBD2 aligns across 8 bases. Trimming removed 3 bases from V and 4 bases from J; junction bases left unmatched: 4. This CDR3 contains 14 residues. CDR1 and CDR2 (germline): GTSNPN, SVGIG (reference sequence). CDR3 DNA sequence: TGTGCCTGGAGGGGACTAGTTGTCACCGGGGAGCTGTTTTTT. Residues: CAWRGLVVTGELFF.

The chain couples TRBV7-9 to TRBJ2-5, with 10 bases matching TRBD1. The junction had 2 bases not matched to a gene; V was cut back by 5 bases and J by 5 bases. The CDR3 contains 13 residues. In germline, CDR1 is SEHNR, CDR2 FQNEAQ (reference sequence). The CDR3 spells CASSGQGVETQYF. The CDR3 region has the DNA TGTGCCAGCAGCGGACAGGGGGTCGAGACCCAGTACTTC.

The chain employs TRBV5-4 and TRBJ2-7; 9 bases align to TRBD2. CDR3 length equals 15 residues. CDR1 is SGHNT, CDR2 YYREEE, per germline (reference sequence). V lost 3 bases to trimming and J lost 5 bases; unmatched junction nucleotides: 9. DNA for the CDR3: TGTGCCAGCAGCTCCATGGCGGGAGGGCCCCACGAGCAGTACTTC. Translating it yields CASSSMAGGPHEQYF.

V gene TRBV5-1 combines with J gene TRBJ2-2, with D possibly TRBD1 on 6 matching bases. The V and J ends lost 2 bases and 2 bases respectively, with 7 bases between them. The germline CDR1 and CDR2 sequences are SGHRS and YFSETQ. The CDR3 is 14 amino acids. The CDR3 sequence: CASSFGGNTGELFF. The CDR3 coding sequence is TGCGCCAGCAGCTTTGGGGGCAACACCGGGGAGCTGTTTTTT.

The chain recombines TRBV7-9 with TRBJ2-2; D is perhaps TRBD2 (6 bases). The CDR3 loop spans 13 amino acids. The V gene lost 10 bases and the J gene lost 1 base, with 10 bases spanning the gap. Germline V gives CDR1 SEHNR, CDR2 FQNEAQ (reference sequence). The CDR3 nucleotides are TGTGCCAACGAGCGGGTGAACACCGGGGAGCTGTTTTTT. Protein: CANERVNTGELFF.

The chain has TRBV2 and TRBJ2-7; 8 bases line up with TRBD2. This CDR3 region has 15 residues. V lost 1 base, J lost 4 bases, and 6 bases stayed unmatched. Germline loops: CDR1 SNHLY, CDR2 FYNNEI. CDR3 coding DNA: TGTGCCAGCAGTGAAGAGGCGGGAGGCGGGTACGAGCAGTACTTC. Its protein product is CASSEEAGGGYEQYF.

The V and J genes are TRBV7-2 and TRBJ2-3, with 11 nucleotides matching TRBD2. The J segment lost 2 bases and the V segment lost 5 bases, leaving 6 bases of the junction unmatched. Germline V gene data show CDR1 as SGHTA and CDR2 as FQGNSA. The CDR3 is 16 residues long. DNA for the CDR3: TGTGCCAGCAGCCCACGACTAGCGGGGATCACAGATACGCAGTATTTT. Amino acid sequence: CASSPRLAGITDTQYF.

The genes are TRBV30 and TRBJ2-7; 7 nucleotides agree with TRBD1. After removal of 3 bases from V and 4 bases from J, the junction contained 6 bases not matched to a gene. The CDR3 spans 13 residues. CDR1 GTSNPN and CDR2 SVGIG come from the germline V gene (reference sequence). CDR3: CAWSEGGGYEQYF. The CDR3 DNA reads TGTGCCTGGAGCGAAGGGGGCGGGTACGAGCAGTACTTC. The full variable domain, completed using reference TRBV30 and TRBJ2-7, is SQTIHQWPATLVQPVGSPLSLECTVEGTSNPNLYWYRQAAGRGLQLLFYSVGIGQISSEVPQNLSASRPQDRQFILSSKKLLLSDSGFYLCAWSEGGGYEQYFGPGTRLTVT.

The chain uses TRBV19 and TRBJ2-1; TRBD2 matches 7 bases. From germline, CDR1 is LNHDA and CDR2 SQIVND (reference sequence). V was clipped by 1 base and J by 6 bases; unmatched bases: 6. The CDR3 has 15 residues. CDR3 loop: CASSIVGGSGNEQFF. The CDR3 coding sequence is TGTGCCAGTAGTATAGTAGGCGGGAGCGGCAATGAGCAGTTCTTC.

The chain has TRBV2 and TRBJ2-1; 7 bases map to TRBD1. Trimming removed 1 base from V and 10 bases from J; junction bases left unmatched: 7. The CDR3 contains 14 residues. The germline V gene encodes CDR1 SNHLY and CDR2 FYNNEI. The CDR3, as DNA: TGTGCCAGCAGTGAAGAGTACAGGGGATTCGAGCAGTTCTTC. It specifies CASSEEYRGFEQFF.

A remark on this clone: The same CDR3 also results from other DNA sequences found in this sample. This chain links TRBV6-1 with TRBJ2-7; 9 nucleotides align to TRBD1. V lost 8 bases, J lost 2 bases, and 7 bases stayed unmatched. The germline gives CDR1 MNHNS, CDR2 SASEGT. The CDR3 covers 14 residues. For the CDR3, the DNA is TGTGCCAGCGGGGGGGACAGGGCCGCCTACGAGCAGTACTTC. Its protein is CASGGDRAAYEQYF.

This chain joins TRBV11-2 and TRBJ2-5, with 7 bases matching TRBD2. The CDR3 runs to 17 residues. Germline V gives CDR1 SGHAT, CDR2 FQNNGV. Unmatched junction bases numbered 10, after V lost 1 base and J lost 2 bases. The CDR3, as DNA: TGTGCCAGCAGCTTAGGGGGATCTAGCGGAGCACAAGAGACCCAGTACTTC. Its translation: CASSLGGSSGAQETQYF.

The rearrangement joins TRBV14 to TRBJ2-3, with a weak D call TRBD1 (8 bases). Deletions cut 1 base from V and 2 bases from J, with 16 bases between. The CDR3 totals 17 residues. Per the germline V gene, CDR1 is SGHDN and CDR2 is FVKESK. The CDR3 nucleotides read TGTGCCAGCAGCCAAGGCGGGGGACAGGACTTCACAGATACGCAGTATTTT. Its protein product is CASSQGGGQDFTDTQYF.

J is TRBJ1-5 and V is TRBV6-1, with 10 bases lining up with TRBD1. From germline, CDR1 is MNHNS and CDR2 SASEGT. Losses at the gene ends were 10 bases for V and 3 bases for J; bases not matched to a gene: 9. The CDR3 loop spans 15 amino acids. The CDR3 nucleotides read TGTGCCACCCAAGCGACAGGGGGCGACAATCAGCCCCAGCATTTT. Protein sequence: CATQATGGDNQPQHF.

The chain couples TRBV5-1 to TRBJ2-1; 11 nucleotides match TRBD1. The germline gives CDR1 SGHRS, CDR2 YFSETQ. The junction had 17 bases not matched to a gene; V was cut back by 3 bases and J by 6 bases. The CDR3 length is 19 residues. The CDR3: CASSSGTGGRGLLPNEQFF. CDR3 nucleotides: TGCGCCAGCAGCTCTGGGACAGGGGGAAGGGGACTACTCCCCAATGAGCAGTTCTTC.

This clone was counted a single time. V and J are TRBV27 and TRBJ2-3; D is perhaps TRBD2 (5 bases). V lost 5 bases to trimming and J lost 8 bases, with 17 bases between them. The CDR3 covers 14 residues. The V gene's germline CDR1 is MNHEY and CDR2 SMNVEV (reference sequence). CDR3: CASSKLQDRGTQYF. CDR3 bases: TGTGCCAGCAGTAAACTACAAGATCGGGGTACGCAGTATTTT.

This rearrangement joins TRBV10-1 to TRBJ2-1; TRBD2 agrees at 9 bases. J gave up 8 bases and V 8 bases, and 13 bases lay outside the gene matches. This CDR3 is built from 15 residues. From germline, CDR1 is WNHNN and CDR2 SYGVQD (reference sequence). The CDR3 nucleotides read TGCGCCAGCTCTCCTCGTTTAGCGGGAGAGGATGAGCAGTTCTTC. Translated: CASSPRLAGEDEQFF.

The CDR3 DNA follows: TGCAGCGTTGGTGGACATAGGAACTATGGCTACACCTTC. Protein: CSVGGHRNYGYTF. This chain uses TRBV29-1 with TRBJ1-2; D possibly corresponds to TRBD1 (5 bases). Per the germline V gene, CDR1 is SQVTM and CDR2 is ANQGSEA. This CDR3 spans 13 amino acids. The V gene lost 4 bases and the J gene lost 2 bases, with 11 bases spanning the gap.

The chain combines TRBV5-4 with TRBJ2-7; the match to TRBD2 covers 12 bases. Germline V gene lookup returns CDR1 SGHNT and CDR2 YYREEE (reference sequence). The trim removed 2 bases at V and 1 base at J, leaving 4 bases unmatched. The CDR3 is 16 residues long. In nucleotides, the CDR3 is TGTGCCAGCAGCTTCTCCCTAGCGGGAGGGTCCTACGAGCAGTACTTC. Translation: CASSFSLAGGSYEQYF.

This clone has just one count. The V call is TRBV5-1, the J call TRBJ2-7; TRBD2 matches at 11 bases. The CDR3 sequence is 17 residues long. The junction had 13 bases not matched to a gene; V was cut back by 4 bases and J by 4 bases. Germline V gene data show CDR1 as SGHRS and CDR2 as YFSETQ. The CDR3 reads CASSILPLAGVEYEQYF. The CDR3 bases are TGCGCCAGCAGCATCTTACCACTAGCGGGAGTGGAATACGAGCAGTACTTC.

The chain employs TRBV27 and TRBJ2-3, with D possibly matching TRBD2 (6 bases). The CDR3 totals 16 residues. The V and J ends lost 4 bases and 0 bases respectively, with 14 bases between them. CDR1 MNHEY and CDR2 SMNVEV come from the germline V gene (reference sequence). The CDR3 DNA sequence: TGTGCCAGCAGTTCGTACGGCGGGACTAGCACAGATACGCAGTATTTT. Protein product: CASSSYGGTSTDTQYF.